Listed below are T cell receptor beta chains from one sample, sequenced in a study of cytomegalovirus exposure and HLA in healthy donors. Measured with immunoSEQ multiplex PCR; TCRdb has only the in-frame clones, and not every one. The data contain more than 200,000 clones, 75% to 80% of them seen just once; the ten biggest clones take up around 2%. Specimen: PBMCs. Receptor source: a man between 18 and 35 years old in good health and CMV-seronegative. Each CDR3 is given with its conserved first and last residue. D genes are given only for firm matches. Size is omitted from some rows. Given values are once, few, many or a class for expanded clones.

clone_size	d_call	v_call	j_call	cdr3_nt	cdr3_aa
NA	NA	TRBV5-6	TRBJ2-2	TGTGCCAGCAGCTTTGGGTTGGGCGGAGGGTACACCGGGGAGCTGTTTTTT	CASSFGLGGGYTGELFF
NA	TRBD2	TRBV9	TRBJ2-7	TGTGCCAGCAGCCCCCGGGGGGGGGTCACCTACGAGCAGTACTTC	CASSPRGGVTYEQYF
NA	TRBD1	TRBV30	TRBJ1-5	TGTGCCTGGAGTACCGGGACAGGGGGCCGTCAGCCCCAGCATTTT	CAWSTGTGGRQPQHF
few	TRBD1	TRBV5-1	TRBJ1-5	TGCGCCAGCAGCCCCGACAGGGGCGATCAGCCCCAGCATTTT	CASSPDRGDQPQHF
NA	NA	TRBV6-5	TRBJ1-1	TGTGCCAGCAGCGCCCTAGAGGGATACGGCGCTTTCTTT	CASSALEGYGAFF
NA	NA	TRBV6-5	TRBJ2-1	TGTGCCAGCAGTTACTTGGGATTAGGGGACAATGAGCAGTTCTTC	CASSYLGLGDNEQFF
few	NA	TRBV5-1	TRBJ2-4	TGCGCCAGCAGCTTGGGGGAGGCCAAAAACATTCAGTACTTC	CASSLGEAKNIQYF
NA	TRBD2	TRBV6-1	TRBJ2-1	TGTGCCAGCAGTGTTCTGGGGACTAGCGGTTACAATGAGCAGTTCTTC	CASSVLGTSGYNEQFF
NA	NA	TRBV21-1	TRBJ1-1	TGTGCCAGCAGCGCGCCGAGGGAGGGGTGGGAGAACACTGAAGCTTTCTTT	CASSAPREGWENTEAFF
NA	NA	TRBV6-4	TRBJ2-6	TGTGCCAGCACATACGAGAGCTCTGGGGCCAACGTCCTGACTTTC	CASTYESSGANVLTF
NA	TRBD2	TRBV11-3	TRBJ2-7	TGTGCCAGCAGCGCAGCGGGAGGGCTTTACGAGCAGTACTTC	CASSAAGGLYEQYF
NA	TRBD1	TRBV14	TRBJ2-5	TGTGCCAGCAGCCAAGATTACGGGACAGCCACCTCCGATCAAGAGACCCAGTACTTC	CASSQDYGTATSDQETQYF
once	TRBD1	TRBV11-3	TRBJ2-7	TGTGCCAGCAGCTCACCACGGACAGGGAGGCACGAGCAGTACTTC	CASSSPRTGRHEQYF
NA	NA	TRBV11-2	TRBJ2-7	TGTGCCAGCAGCACATACAGGAGCTCCTACGAGCAGTACTTC	CASSTYRSSYEQYF
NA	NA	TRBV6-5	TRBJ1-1	TGTGCCAGCAGTTATGGGGCGGGGGAGGCTGAAGCTTTCTTT	CASSYGAGEAEAFF
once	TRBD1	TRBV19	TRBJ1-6	TGTGCCAGTAAGGACAGGGAGGCCCTACATTCACCCCTCCACTTT	CASKDREALHSPLHF
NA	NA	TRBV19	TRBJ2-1	TGTGCCAGCAACCGCGGGTTACGCTACAATGAGCAGTTCTTC	CASNRGLRYNEQFF
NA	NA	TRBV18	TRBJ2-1	TGTGCCAGCTCACCTTTGGGGGCCGACAATGAGCAGTTCTTC	CASSPLGADNEQFF
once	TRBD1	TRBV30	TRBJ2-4	TGTGCCTGGAGAGACAGGGTTCTGGGCAAAAACATTCAGTACTTC	CAWRDRVLGKNIQYF
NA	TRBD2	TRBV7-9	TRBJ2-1	TGTGCCAGCAGCCCCAGCGGGAACTACAATGAGCAGTTCTTC	CASSPSGNYNEQFF
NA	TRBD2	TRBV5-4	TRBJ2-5	TGCGCCAGCAGCCAAGATGGGCGGATGTTGGGGGGGGAGACCCAGTACTTC	CASSQDGRMLGGETQYF
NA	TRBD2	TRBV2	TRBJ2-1	TGTGCCGGATCACTAGCGGCCACCCGCTCCTACAATGAGCAGTTCTTC	CAGSLAATRSYNEQFF
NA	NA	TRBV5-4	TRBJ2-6	TGTGCCAGCAGCTTGGGGGGGGGCGCCGGGGCCAACGTCCTGACTTTC	CASSLGGGAGANVLTF
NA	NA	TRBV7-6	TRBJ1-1	TGTGCCAGCAGCCCCCGATTTCGAGGGGAGGCTGAAGCTTTCTTT	CASSPRFRGEAEAFF
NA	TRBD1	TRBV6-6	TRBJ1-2	TGTGCCAGCAGTTACTCAACAGGGGGAGACTATGGCTACACCTTC	CASSYSTGGDYGYTF
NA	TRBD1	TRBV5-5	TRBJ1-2	TGTGCCAGCAGCTCTTACCGGGACAGGGCAGCTACTAACTATGGCTACACCTTC	CASSSYRDRAATNYGYTF
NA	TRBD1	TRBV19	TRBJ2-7	TGTGCCAGTAGTAGAGTGACAGGGGCCCTTGCATTCTACGAGCAGTACTTC	CASSRVTGALAFYEQYF
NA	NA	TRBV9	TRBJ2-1	TGTGCCAGCAGCGTAGATAGCGGCAGCTACAATGAGCAGTTCTTC	CASSVDSGSYNEQFF
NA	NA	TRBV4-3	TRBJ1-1	TGCGCCAGCAGCCAAGATCATCACAGGGCCTTAACTGAAGCTTTCTTT	CASSQDHHRALTEAFF
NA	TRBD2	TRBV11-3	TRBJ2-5	TGTGCCAGCAGCTTGGGACTAGCGGGGCAAGAGACCCAGTACTTC	CASSLGLAGQETQYF
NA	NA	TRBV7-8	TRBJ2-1	TGTGCCAGCAGCTTAGCCCTGGAGGGAAATGAGCAGTTCTTC	CASSLALEGNEQFF
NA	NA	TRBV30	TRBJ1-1	TGTGCCTGGAGTGCCCTTGACAGCCTTGAAGCTTTCTTT	CAWSALDSLEAFF
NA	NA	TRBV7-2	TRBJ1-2	TGTGCCAGCAGCTTAGCGGGGGCGCAGGACTATGGCTACACCTTC	CASSLAGAQDYGYTF
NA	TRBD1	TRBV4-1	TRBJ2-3	TGCGCCAGCCGACCTGACAGGGGGCCCTCGGGGGATACGCAGTATTTT	CASRPDRGPSGDTQYF
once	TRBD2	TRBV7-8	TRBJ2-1	TGTGCCAGCATTAAGGGACTAGCGGCTACATACAATGAGCAGTTCTTC	CASIKGLAATYNEQFF
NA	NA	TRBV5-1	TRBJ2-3	TGCGCCAGCAGTGAGTCCTCGGTTAGCACAGATACGCAGTATTTT	CASSESSVSTDTQYF
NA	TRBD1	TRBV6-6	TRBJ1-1	TGTGCCAGCAGCACCGGACAGGGATTGAACACTGAAGCTTTCTTT	CASSTGQGLNTEAFF
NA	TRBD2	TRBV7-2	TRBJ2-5	TGTGCCAGCAGCTTAATGAGGACTAGGGAGGGAGAGACCCAGTACTTC	CASSLMRTREGETQYF
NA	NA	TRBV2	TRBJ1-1	TGTGCCAGCACGATCGGGGGGGTAGAGGCTTTCTTT	CASTIGGVEAFF
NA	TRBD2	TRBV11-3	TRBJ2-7	TGTGCCAGCAGCTTAGAGACGGGACTACGCTACGAGCAGTACTTC	CASSLETGLRYEQYF
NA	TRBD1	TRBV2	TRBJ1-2	TGTGCCAGCAGGGACGGACAGGAATCGAACTATGGCTACACCTTC	CASRDGQESNYGYTF
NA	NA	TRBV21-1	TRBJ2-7	TGTGCCAGCAGCAAAGTCGAAGGGACAGGGCCCTCACTATCCTACGAGCAGTACTTC	CASSKVEGTGPSLSYEQYF
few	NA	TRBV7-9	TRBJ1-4	TGTGCCAGCAGCTTTTCCTCGGGGGGCGAAAAACTGTTTTTT	CASSFSSGGEKLFF
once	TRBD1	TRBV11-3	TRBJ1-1	TGTGCCAGCAGCTTACCTAGGACAGGGCACACTGAAGCTTTCTTT	CASSLPRTGHTEAFF
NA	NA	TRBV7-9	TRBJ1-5	TGTGCCAGCAGCCCCGCAGGGCGCAATCAGCCCCAGCATTTT	CASSPAGRNQPQHF
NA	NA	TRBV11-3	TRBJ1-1	TGTGCCAGCAGCTTGCGAGGCACTGAAGCTTTCTTT	CASSLRGTEAFF
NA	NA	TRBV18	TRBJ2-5	TGTGCCAGCTCACCAGGACAGTTAGAGACCCAGTACTTC	CASSPGQLETQYF
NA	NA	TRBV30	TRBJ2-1	TGTGCCTGGGGGCGCAACAATGAGCAGTTCTTC	CAWGRNNEQFF
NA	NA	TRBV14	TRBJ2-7	TGTGCCAGCAGCTCCCTTGGGCCCCATTACGAGCAGTACTTC	CASSSLGPHYEQYF
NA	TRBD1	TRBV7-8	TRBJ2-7	TGTGCCAGCAGCTCTCTCGGACAGGGGGCCTCCTACGAGCAGTACTTC	CASSSLGQGASYEQYF
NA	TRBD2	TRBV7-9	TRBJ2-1	TGTTCCAGCAGCTTAGCAGCGACTAGCGGGGCCAATGAGCAGTTCTTC	CSSSLAATSGANEQFF
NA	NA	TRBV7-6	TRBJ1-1	TGTGCCAGCAGCCCCCTACCGTTGAACACTGAAGCTTTCTTT	CASSPLPLNTEAFF
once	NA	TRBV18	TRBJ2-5	TGTGCCAGCTCACCAACCGGGGAGGAGACCCAGTACTTC	CASSPTGEETQYF
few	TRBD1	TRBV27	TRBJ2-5	TGTGCCAGCAGTCGGACAGGGGGTCAAGAGACCCAGTACTTC	CASSRTGGQETQYF
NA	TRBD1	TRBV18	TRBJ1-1	TGTGCCAGCTCACCGACAGGGGTTAGAAACACTGAAGCTTTCTTT	CASSPTGVRNTEAFF
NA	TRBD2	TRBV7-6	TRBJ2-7	TGTGCCAGCAGCTTGGGTGGACTAGCCCCCTACGAGCAGTACTTC	CASSLGGLAPYEQYF
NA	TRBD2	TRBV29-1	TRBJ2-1	TGCAGCGCCCCAGCCGGCGGGAGACCGTACAATGAGCAGTTCTTC	CSAPAGGRPYNEQFF
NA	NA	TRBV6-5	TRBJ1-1	TGTGCCAGCAGTTACGGGGTTGGGGCGATGAACACTGAAGCTTTCTTT	CASSYGVGAMNTEAFF